This T cell receptor beta chain comes out of a study of Graves' ophthalmopathy and Graves' hyperthyroidism. Findings of the study overall: Among thyroid clonotypes expanded above 0.001 frequency, most also appeared in blood.

Sampling less than 13 ml of fresh peripheral blood provided the PBMCs. In its sample, this clonotype was seen many times. The antigen remains undetermined. Using RNA transcripts, the TCR beta CDR3 regions were amplified. First-round RT-PCR with HTBI primers preceded a second-round multiplex PCR. Using its own MiXCR run on the multiplex PCR reads, TCRdb lists one record per CDR3 protein. The sample contains over 500,000 distinct CDR3 sequences, approximately 22% of which appear only once. Sequencing used peripheral blood. This TCR came from a woman between 18 and 29 years old with stable Graves' hyperthyroidism. Some clones in this sample may be carry-over from other donors' samples.

The CDR3 DNA is TGCGCCAGCAGCCAAGCGGACCGTGGCTACACCTTC. Amino acid sequence: CASSQADRGYTF. The V and J genes are TRBV4-1 and TRBJ1-2; D is unresolved. This CDR3 contains 12 residues. Trimming shortened V by 1 base and J by 7 bases, and 7 bases separated the two germline ends. The V gene's germline CDR1 is MGHRA and CDR2 YSYEKL.